The next 8 T cell receptor beta chains were all read from a single sample in a study of blood T cell repertoires in COVID-19. The data were produced by immunoSEQ multiplex PCR, yet TCRdb's version contains in-frame clones alone and is incomplete. There are roughly 57,000 clones in the sample; around 79% occur only once, and approximately 15% lies in the top ten. The sequenced material came from peripheral blood. Every receptor here comes from a woman aged 65 to 85 with acute or convalescent COVID-19.

This clone rates as medium-sized (0.01 to 0.1%). This chain connects TRBV24-1 to TRBJ2-3, with D unclear. Per germline, CDR1 KGHDR and CDR2 SFDVKD. The ends were cut back, 5 bases at V and 6 bases at J, with 11 bases in the middle. This CDR3 has 13 amino acids. The CDR3 sequence: CATSVSLTDTQYF. Written as DNA, the CDR3 is TGTGCCACCAGTGTATCACTTACGGATACGCAGTATTTT.

The chain has TRBV13 and TRBJ1-2; 7 positions agree with TRBD1. From germline, CDR1 is PRHDT and CDR2 FYEKMQ (reference sequence). This CDR3 is built from 15 residues. The ends lost 5 bases at V and 0 bases at J; junction bases unmatched: 6. The CDR3 DNA reads as TGTGCCAGCAGCAACCGGGACAGAGCTAACTATGGCTACACCTTC. This codes for CASSNRDRANYGYTF.

This chain joins TRBV24-1 and TRBJ2-1; possibly TRBD2 for D (5 bases). Deletions cut 1 base from V and 0 bases from J, with 6 bases between. Germline V gene data show CDR1 as KGHDR and CDR2 as SFDVKD. The CDR3 is made up of 15 amino acids. CDR3 sequence reads: CATSDFGNSYNEQFF. Written as DNA, the CDR3 is TGTGCCACCAGTGATTTCGGGAACTCCTACAATGAGCAGTTCTTC.

Concerning this clone: The same CDR3 is also encoded by other DNA sequences in this sample. The chain joins TRBV9 to TRBJ2-1; D remains unclear. The CDR3 consists of 15 residues. Germline V gene data show CDR1 as SGDLS and CDR2 as YYNGEE. V lost 1 base and J lost 0, with 8 bases in between. Here the CDR3 reads CASSVKTSSYNEQFF. CDR3 sequence (DNA): TGTGCCAGCAGCGTAAAGACAAGCTCCTACAATGAGCAGTTCTTC. Based on the CDR3 plus reference TRBV9 and TRBJ2-1, the full variable domain is DSGVTQTPKHLITATGQRVTLRCSPRSGDLSVYWYQQSLDQGLQFLIQYYNGEERAKGNILERFSAQQFPDLHSELNLSSLELGDSALYFCASSVKTSSYNEQFFGPGTRLTVL.

This sequence joins TRBV6-5 and TRBJ2-1; 9 bases are shared with TRBD2. Germline V gene data show CDR1 as MNHEY and CDR2 as SVGAGI. CDR3 size: 16 residues. V trimming: 1 base; J trimming: 9 bases; junction bases outside the gene matches: 10. This CDR3 reads CASSYFGGGAIGEQFF. The CDR3 bases are TGTGCCAGCAGTTACTTCGGCGGGGGGGCGATCGGTGAGCAGTTCTTC.

V gene TRBV30 combines with J gene TRBJ1-1, with a possible D match to TRBD1 (5 bases). Germline CDR1 reads GTSNPN; CDR2 reads SVGIG (reference sequence). The CDR3 consists of 12 residues. V lost 7 bases, J lost 5 bases, and 14 bases lay in between. CDR3 coding DNA: TGTGCCTCCCTGAGGAGGGGAACTGAAGCTTTCTTT. Amino acid sequence: CASLRRGTEAFF.

The V gene is TRBV9, the J gene TRBJ2-7; possibly TRBD1 for D (6 bases). Trimming shortened V by 1 base and J by 3 bases, and 14 bases separated the two germline ends. Germline V gene sequence: CDR1 SGDLS, CDR2 YYNGEE. This CDR3 spans 15 amino acids. The CDR3 DNA reads TGTGCCAGCAGCGTATCAGCAGGGGTAAGCTACGAGCAGTACTTC. It codes for CASSVSAGVSYEQYF. Full variable domain (outside the CDR3, taken from reference TRBV9 and TRBJ2-7): DSGVTQTPKHLITATGQRVTLRCSPRSGDLSVYWYQQSLDQGLQFLIQYYNGEERAKGNILERFSAQQFPDLHSELNLSSLELGDSALYFCASSVSAGVSYEQYFGPGTRLTVT.

The V call is TRBV19, the J call TRBJ1-5; no clear D gene. Looked up from germline, CDR1 is LNHDA and CDR2 is SQIVND (reference sequence). The CDR3 runs to 15 residues. Trimming removed 7 bases at V and 0 bases at J, with 13 bases between. Here the CDR3 DNA reads TGTGCCAGTATCTCCAGGTACCCTAGCAATCAGCCCCAGCATTTT. Translated, it gives CASISRYPSNQPQHF.